The clone carrying this TCR beta chain was counted once. Antigen unknown. Method: immunoSEQ multiplex PCR; TCRdb's copy keeps in-frame clones and lacks some. Of around 70,000 clones in the sample, 85% are singletons; the top ten hold roughly 4%. V was clipped by 3 bases and J by 7 bases; unmatched bases: 10. This CDR3 contains 16 residues. Germline V gene sequence: CDR1 SGHAT, CDR2 FQNNGV. This sample was included in a study of OX40 agonist ivuxolimab in advanced cancers. Across the whole study: Age averaged about 66 years (range roughly 23 to 79), and 82.7% were male. Therapy given before enrollment (anti-PD-1, anti-PD-L1 or anti-CTLA-4) was allowed, and 40% had some. Findings and limits, study-wide: Antigen specificity was not determined for the expanded peripheral T cells. Dose levels from 0.1 to 3.0 mg/kg saw CD4+ and CD8+ blood T cells expand clonally by week 6.

This sequence joins TRBV11-2 and TRBJ2-3; TRBD2 agrees at 10 bases. This specimen consisted of CD4+ or CD8+ T cells sorted from blood, obtained in a trial of the OX40 agonist ivuxolimab. The receptor was derived from an adult with an advanced solid tumor such as melanoma, head and neck, liver or kidney cancer. CDR3 sequence (DNA): TGTGCCAGCAGCTTCTCAAGGGCTAGCGGGAGAAATACGCAGTATTTT. This encodes CASSFSRASGRNTQYF.